This entry lists 23 T cell receptor beta chains sequenced from one sample in a study of tumor and adjacent non-tumor tissue in lung cancer. TCRbeta libraries were built with three rounds of nested PCR, modified from ARM-PCR. From the multiplex PCR reads, TCRdb called clonotypes with MiXCR, one entry per CDR3 protein. The sample has tens of thousands of distinct CDR3 sequences, 80% to 90% seen once; the top ten hold 51%. The template was RNA from unsorted bulk tissue. Distant lung tissue was collected more than 3 cm away from the tumor edge. Sequences were obtained from distant non-tumor lung tissue. The receptors derive from a man aged 55 to 70 with non-small cell lung cancer.

Worth noting for this clonotype: A read error may account for a junction end that differs from germline. CDR3 protein: CASRLDNYGYTF. CDR3 bases: TGTGCCAGCCGCTTGGATAACTATGGATACACCTTC. The chain carries TRBV5-4 and TRBJ1-2; D is undetermined. Per the germline V gene, CDR1 is SGHNT and CDR2 is YYREEE (reference sequence). The CDR3 has 12 amino acids.

Comments on this clonotype: Without the conserved terminal phenylalanine or tryptophan, this CDR3 likely stems from a read error. It is unclear where the CDR3 begins or ends on the DNA, so no DNA is shown, and the CDR3 is as TCRdb lists it. The CDR3 loop reads CARSYSEGSYEKYL. V gene TRBV6-5 combines with J gene TRBJ2-7. The germline CDR1 and CDR2 sequences are MNHEY and SVGAGI. The CDR3 comprises 14 residues, both ends counted.

A note on this clonotype: Given a much more abundant clone one base away, this may be a read error. The chain joins TRBV20-1 to TRBJ2-7, with 10 bases lining up with TRBD2. Germline CDR1 DFQATT, CDR2 SNEGSKA (reference sequence). This CDR3 is built from 18 residues. In DNA form, the CDR3 reads TGCAGTGCCTCCAAGCGGGCTAGCGGGAGTCTGGTGGCCTACGACCAGTACTTC. Translation: CSASKRASGSLVAYDQYF.

This clonotype was observed a handful of times. The junction departs from germline at one end; a sequencing error may be responsible. V gene TRBV11-2 combines with J gene TRBJ2-6, with D perhaps matching TRBD1 (5 bases). The germline gives CDR1 SGHAT, CDR2 FQNNGV. The CDR3 is made up of 14 amino acids. The DNA of the CDR3 is TGCGCCAGCAGTCCTATCTCTGGGGCCAAGGTCCCGACTTTC. It is translated as CASSPISGAKVPTF.

With regard to this clonotype: A much larger clone lies a single base off, so this may be a read error. This sequence joins TRBV6-2 or TRBV6-3 and TRBJ1-1; 9 bases match TRBD1. V lost 10 bases, J lost 2 bases, and 8 bases stayed unmatched. The germline V gene encodes CDR1 MNHEY and CDR2 SVGEGT. The length of the CDR3 is 14 residues. CDR3 in amino acids: CATTGTGPNTEAFF. Written as DNA, the CDR3 is TGTGCCACTACGGGGACAGGGCCTAACACTGAAGCTTTCTTT.

Worth noting for this clonotype: The CDR3 ends on some other residue instead of the conserved phenylalanine or tryptophan, so this is likely a read error. The rearrangement joins TRBV6-2 or TRBV6-3 to TRBJ2-4, with D unclear. Germline V gives CDR1 MNHEY, CDR2 SVGEGT. V dropped 0 bases and J dropped 6 bases, with 18 bases sitting between them. This CDR3 is built from 17 residues. The CDR3: CASSYSIAGGTLNIQYL. In nucleotides, the CDR3 is TGTGCCAGCAGTTACTCGATCGCAGGTGGTACGTTAAACATTCAGTACCTC.

This clonotype was counted only a few times. A clone one base away is much larger, so this may be a read error. V usage is TRBV4-2 and J usage is TRBJ1-1; 8 nucleotides align to TRBD1. Trimming cost V 6 bases and J 7 bases; bases outside gene matches: 7. Germline-derived CDR1 and CDR2 are LGHNA and YNFKEQ. The CDR3 has 13 amino acids. The CDR3 coding sequence is TGTGCCAGCAGGGACAGGGTTAGCATTGAAGCTTTCTTT. Protein product: CASRDRVSIEAFF.

This rearrangement joins TRBV11-2 to TRBJ2-6, with 11 bases aligning to TRBD2. With V trimmed by 9 bases and J by 7 bases, 17 bases remained unmatched. CDR1 is SGHAT, CDR2 FQNNGV, per germline. This CDR3 is 18 amino acids long. The DNA for the CDR3 is TGTGCCAGTAGTCCAACTAGCGGGGGAGCCACTGTAGCCAACGTCCTGACTTTC. Translation gives CASSPTSGGATVANVLTF.

The CDR3 DNA reads TGCGCCAGCAGCCAAGATCGTGGCCCCAGGGGGCGGGATGAGCAGTTCTTC. This gives the protein CASSQDRGPRGRDEQFF. The J gene is TRBJ2-1, the V gene TRBV4-1, with 8 bases lining up with TRBD1. Germline CDR1 MGHRA, CDR2 YSYEKL. The CDR3 contains 17 residues. Trimming took 0 bases from V and 8 from J; bases not matched to a gene: 12.

V and J are TRBV2 and TRBJ2-3; D is unclear. The J call may be faulty, since TRBJ1-5 better matches the DNA end. The CDR3 runs to 14 residues. The germline V gene encodes CDR1 SNHLY and CDR2 FYNNEI. CDR3 residues: CASQTQISADTQHF. CDR3 nucleotides: TGTGCCAGCCAGACCCAAATTAGCGCAGATACGCAGCATTTT.

Comment on this clonotype: The junction shows a germline mismatch at one end, possibly a read error. This rearrangement joins TRBV4-3 to TRBJ2-3; no definite D call. The CDR3 sequence is 15 residues long. CDR1 and CDR2 from the germline V gene are LGHNA and YSLEER. The CDR3 DNA sequence: TGCGCCAGTAGCCAAGATAAGCCGAGGCGAGATACGCAGTATTTT. Amino acids: CASSQDKPRRDTQYF.

Details on this clonotype: The DNA is omitted, as the CDR3 cannot be located on it reliably, and the CDR3 follows TCRdb's listing. The V gene is TRBV11-2, the J gene TRBJ1-1. The CDR3 numbers 14 amino acids, ends counted. Germline V gives CDR1 SGHAT, CDR2 FQNNGV. The CDR3 is CASSLVGRGIKSFF.

This clonotype was recorded only once. This chain joins TRBV29-1 and TRBJ2-5, with 8 bases fitting TRBD2. Germline CDR1 is SQVTM and CDR2 is ANQGSEA. The V segment lost 1 base and the J segment 1 base; nucleotides outside the gene matches: 8. There are 16 residues in the CDR3. CDR3 protein: CSVEAASGRIQETQYF. The CDR3 DNA reads as TGCAGCGTTGAAGCAGCTAGCGGGCGCATCCAAGAGACCCAGTACTTC. The variable domain in full, completed from reference TRBV29-1 and TRBJ2-5, reads SAVISQKPSRDICQRGTSLTIQCQVDSQVTMMFWYRQQPGQSLTLIATANQGSEATYESGFVIDKFPISRPNLTFSTLTVSNMSPEDSSIYLCSVEAASGRIQETQYFGPGTRLLVL.

V gene TRBV29-1 combines with J gene TRBJ2-3; 10 bases match TRBD1. This CDR3 contains 19 residues. J was trimmed by 5 bases and V by 5 bases; bases with no gene match: 22. From germline, CDR1 is SQVTM and CDR2 ANQGSEA. CDR3 sequence (DNA): TGCAGCGTTAAACTTCCGGGACAGGGGTATTCCGGCGGTGAAGATACGCAGTATTTT. Amino acids: CSVKLPGQGYSGGEDTQYF.

Regarding this clonotype: A read error may produce the germline difference seen at one junction end. This chain uses TRBV11-2 with TRBJ2-5; D unresolved. This CDR3 has 16 amino acids. In germline, CDR1 is SGHAT, CDR2 FQNNGV. The CDR3 protein is CTSSSSMGGPKETQYF. The CDR3 nucleotides read TGTACCAGTAGCTCCTCAATGGGTGGGCCAAAGGAGACCCAGTACTTC.

A remark on this clonotype: The final CDR3 position lacks the conserved phenylalanine or tryptophan, pointing to a likely read error. The chain recombines TRBV11-3 with TRBJ1-6, with D possibly matching TRBD1 (5 bases). Per the germline V gene, CDR1 is SGHNT and CDR2 is YENEEA. The CDR3 spans 13 residues. V was clipped by 7 bases and J by 10 bases, with 14 bases between them. The CDR3 bases are TGTGCCAGCATCGCCCGGGACGGATCACCCCTCCACATT. It is translated as CASIARDGSPLHI.

V usage is TRBV6-5 and J usage is TRBJ1-1, with TRBD1 matching 7 bases. V was pared by 5 bases and J by 4 bases, with 4 bases of the junction left unmatched. CDR1 and CDR2 from the germline V gene are MNHEY and SVGAGI. The CDR3 sequence is 13 residues long. Here the CDR3 reads CASSRGRGTEAFF. The CDR3 DNA reads as TGTGCCAGCAGTAGGGGGCGAGGCACTGAAGCTTTCTTT.

As for this clonotype: The final CDR3 position lacks the conserved phenylalanine or tryptophan, pointing to a likely read error. This chain links TRBV11-2 with TRBJ2-5; D is uncertain. The CDR3 runs to 13 residues. Germline V gene lookup returns CDR1 SGHAT and CDR2 FQNNGV. Trimming left V 10 bases short and J 3 bases short, with 15 bases between. The CDR3 here is CANSSTGEETQYS. In DNA form, the CDR3 reads TGTGCCAATAGCTCTACTGGGGAAGAGACCCAGTACTCC.

About this clonotype itself: Because the CDR3 is missing its conserved closing phenylalanine or tryptophan, this is likely a read error. This chain uses TRBV12-3 or TRBV12-4 with TRBJ2-3, with 8 bases matching TRBD1. The CDR3 is made up of 16 amino acids. V lost 4 bases, J lost 5 bases, and 11 bases stayed unmatched. The CDR3 coding sequence is TGTGCCAGCAGTTCCGGGACAGGCGTAAACAAAGATACGCAGTATTCT. Amino acids: CASSSGTGVNKDTQYS.

For this clonotype: Mismatch with germline at one junction end may stem from a read error. The chain uses TRBV6-5 and TRBJ2-7; D unresolved. The CDR3 is made up of 15 amino acids. CDR1 is MNHEY and CDR2 is SVGAGI in the germline V gene. This CDR3 is CASNYTPVSSYEQYF. CDR3 nucleotide sequence: TGTGCCAGCAATTACACGCCCGTAAGCTCCTACGAGCAGTACTTC.

Worth noting for this clonotype: A clone one base away is much larger, so this may be a read error. The chain uses TRBV4-2 and TRBJ1-2; the D is unclear. The CDR3 consists of 14 residues. In germline, CDR1 is LGHNA, CDR2 YNFKEQ. CDR3 sequence: CANSQEQPTDAYTF. The CDR3 region has the DNA TGTGCCAACAGCCAAGAGCAACCGACGGATGCCTACACCTTC.

V usage is TRBV11-3 and J usage is TRBJ2-7; possible D gene TRBD2, 5 bases. Trimming removed 10 bases at V and 2 bases at J, with 15 bases between. The CDR3 covers 13 residues. From germline, CDR1 is SGHNT and CDR2 YENEEA. CDR3 sequence: CAIGPRRPYEQYF. The DNA of the CDR3 is TGTGCCATCGGCCCCCGGAGGCCCTACGAGCAGTACTTC.

The chain uses TRBV6-5 and TRBJ2-7, with D perhaps TRBD2 (6 bases). Trimming stripped 0 bases from V and 5 bases from J, with 8 bases between. Germline CDR1 reads MNHEY; CDR2 reads SVGAGI. The CDR3 loop spans 13 amino acids. The CDR3 DNA reads as TGTGCCAGCAGTTACTCGCGGGGCCACGAGCAGTACTTC. It specifies CASSYSRGHEQYF.